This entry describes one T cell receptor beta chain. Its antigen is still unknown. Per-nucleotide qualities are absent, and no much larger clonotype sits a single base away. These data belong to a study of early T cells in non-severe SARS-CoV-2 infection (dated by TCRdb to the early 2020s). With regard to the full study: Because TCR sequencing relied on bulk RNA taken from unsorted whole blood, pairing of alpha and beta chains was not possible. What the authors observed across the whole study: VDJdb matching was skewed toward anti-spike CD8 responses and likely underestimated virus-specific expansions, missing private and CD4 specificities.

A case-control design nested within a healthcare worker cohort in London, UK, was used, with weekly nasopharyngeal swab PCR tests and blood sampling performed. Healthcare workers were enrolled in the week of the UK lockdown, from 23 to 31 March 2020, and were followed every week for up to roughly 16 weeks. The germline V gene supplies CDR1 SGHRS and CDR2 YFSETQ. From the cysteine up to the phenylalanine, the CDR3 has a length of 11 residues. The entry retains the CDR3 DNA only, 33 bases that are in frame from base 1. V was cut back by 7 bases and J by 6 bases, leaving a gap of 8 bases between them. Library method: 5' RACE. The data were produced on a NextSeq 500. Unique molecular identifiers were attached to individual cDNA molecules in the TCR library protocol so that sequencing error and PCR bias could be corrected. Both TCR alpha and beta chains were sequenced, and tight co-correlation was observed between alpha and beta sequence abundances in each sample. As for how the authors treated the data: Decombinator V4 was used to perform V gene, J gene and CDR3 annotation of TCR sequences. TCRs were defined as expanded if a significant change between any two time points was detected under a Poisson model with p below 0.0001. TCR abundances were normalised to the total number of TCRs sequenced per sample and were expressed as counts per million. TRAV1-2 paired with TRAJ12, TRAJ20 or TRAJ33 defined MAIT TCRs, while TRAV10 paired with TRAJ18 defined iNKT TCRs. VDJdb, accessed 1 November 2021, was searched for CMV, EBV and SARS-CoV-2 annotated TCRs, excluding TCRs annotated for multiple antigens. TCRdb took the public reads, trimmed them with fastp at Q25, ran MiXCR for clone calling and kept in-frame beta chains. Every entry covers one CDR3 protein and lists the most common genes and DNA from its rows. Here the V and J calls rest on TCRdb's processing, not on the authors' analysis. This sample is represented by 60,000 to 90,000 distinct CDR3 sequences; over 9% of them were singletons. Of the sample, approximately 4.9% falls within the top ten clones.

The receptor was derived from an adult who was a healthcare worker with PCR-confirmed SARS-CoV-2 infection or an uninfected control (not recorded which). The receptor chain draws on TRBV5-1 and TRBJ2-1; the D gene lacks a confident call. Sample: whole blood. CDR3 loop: CASQVGNEQFF. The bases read TGCGCCAGCCAAGTAGGCAATGAGCAGTTCTTC.